Given below is one T cell receptor (beta chain) in context. The antigen is not known. The junction departs from germline at one end; a sequencing error may be responsible. The sample is drawn from a study of multiple sclerosis patients with progressive multifocal leukoencephalopathy. General study points: Before and during natalizumab, the clones expanded at PML already existed.

CDR1 is SGHRS and CDR2 is YFSETQ in the germline V gene. This CDR3 is built from 13 residues. Profiled with immunoSEQ multiplex PCR; TCRdb holds only in-frame clones, not every one. Among around 28,000 clones listed, around 90% were seen once. The time point was: before natalizumab initiation. The rearrangement links TRBV5-1 to TRBJ1-1, with 7 bases aligning to TRBD1. Sequenced input: PBMCs. The origin of this receptor is a human donor with multiple sclerosis. The CDR3 protein is CASSLRQGTEASF. The CDR3 DNA reads as TGCGCCAGCAGCCTCCGACAGGGCACTGAAGCTTCCTTT.